What follows are 19 T cell receptor beta chains derived from one specimen sequenced in a study of blood T cell repertoires in COVID-19. Generated by immunoSEQ multiplex PCR, the TCRdb table keeps only in-frame clones and is missing some. The sample includes about 250,000 clones, more than 85% of them seen just once. Sequenced input: PBMCs or T cells enriched from blood (not recorded which). Receptors were obtained from a woman between 50 and 59 years old who had recovered from COVID-19.

This clone appeared a single time. V is TRBV5-4 and J is TRBJ2-1, with D hard to call. The germline CDR1 and CDR2 sequences are SGHNT and YYREEE (reference sequence). Trimming took 4 bases from V and 5 from J, leaving 4 bases between them. CDR3 length equals 11 residues. CDR3 sequence reads: CASSRDNEQFF. The CDR3 DNA reads TGTGCCAGCAGCCGCGACAATGAGCAGTTCTTC.

This chain connects TRBV12-3 or TRBV12-4 to TRBJ2-1; unclear D gene. The CDR3 consists of 13 residues. Trimming pared 3 bases from V and 3 bases from J, leaving 6 bases between. DNA of the CDR3: TGTGCCAGCAGTTTGTCAGTCTACAATGAGCAGTTCTTC. Amino acids: CASSLSVYNEQFF.

The chain has TRBV5-1 and TRBJ2-5; D perhaps matches TRBD1 (5 bases). Germline CDR1 SGHRS, CDR2 YFSETQ. The V and J ends lost 0 bases and 2 bases respectively, with 17 bases between them. CDR3 length: 17 amino acids. The CDR3 region is CASSLGGSQGIQETQYF. The CDR3 nucleotides read TGCGCCAGCAGCTTGGGGGGCTCCCAGGGTATACAAGAGACCCAGTACTTC.

V is TRBV5-1 and J is TRBJ2-3; the D is unclear. Trimming shortened V by 3 bases and J by 2 bases, and 13 bases separated the two germline ends. The germline V gene has CDR1 SGHRS and CDR2 YFSETQ. CDR3 length: 15 amino acids. The CDR3 reads CASSYGFVDTDTQYF. CDR3 nucleotides: TGCGCCAGCAGCTACGGGTTTGTCGACACAGATACGCAGTATTTT.

The chain is built from TRBV9 and TRBJ2-7, with 8 bases fitting TRBD2. Trimming removed 3 bases from V and 4 bases from J; junction bases left unmatched: 6. The germline V gene encodes CDR1 SGDLS and CDR2 YYNGEE. The CDR3 runs 14 residues. The DNA of the CDR3 is TGTGCCAGCAGCGCCCGCGGGGGGCGGTACGAGCAGTACTTC. This codes for CASSARGGRYEQYF.

The genes are TRBV21-1 and TRBJ1-2; the table's TRBD1 call for D was not verified on the DNA. TRBV21-1 is a listed pseudogene. The CDR3 has 16 residues. The CDR3 spells CASSKEEGVLDYGYTF. The DNA for the CDR3 is TGTGCCAGCAGCAAAGAAGAGGGGGTACTGGACTATGGCTACACCTTC.

V is TRBV5-1 and J is TRBJ1-1; perhaps TRBD1 as D (5 bases). The length of the CDR3 is 14 residues. CDR1 and CDR2 from the germline V gene are SGHRS and YFSETQ. Trimming shortened V by 0 bases and J by 4 bases, and 10 bases separated the two germline ends. The CDR3: CASSLAFGGTEAFF. Here the CDR3 DNA reads TGCGCCAGCAGCTTGGCTTTCGGGGGCACTGAAGCTTTCTTT.

V usage is TRBV7-2 and J usage is TRBJ2-3; tentatively, D is TRBD1 (5 bases). Trimming took 5 bases from V and 1 from J, leaving 10 bases between them. Germline CDR1 SGHTA, CDR2 FQGNSA. The CDR3 covers 14 residues. CDR3 DNA sequence: TGTGCCAGCAGCCCCGACAGAGGCACAGATACGCAGTATTTT. It is translated as CASSPDRGTDTQYF. Drawing the rest from reference TRBV7-2 and TRBJ2-3, the complete variable domain is GAGVSQSPSNKVTEKGKDVELRCDPISGHTALYWYRQSLGQGLEFLIYFQGNSAPDKSGLPSDRFSAERTGGSVSTLTIQRTQQEDSAVYLCASSPDRGTDTQYFGPGTRLTVL.

The chain couples TRBV30 to TRBJ1-2; no clear D. The CDR3 contains 12 residues. Trimming pared 2 bases from V and 4 bases from J, leaving 8 bases between. From germline, CDR1 is GTSNPN and CDR2 SVGIG (reference sequence). The CDR3 region has the DNA TGTGCCTGGAGTTACAGTGTCTATGGCTACACCTTC. Protein sequence: CAWSYSVYGYTF. Based on the CDR3 plus reference TRBV30 and TRBJ1-2, the full variable domain is SQTIHQWPATLVQPVGSPLSLECTVEGTSNPNLYWYRQAAGRGLQLLFYSVGIGQISSEVPQNLSASRPQDRQFILSSKKLLLSDSGFYLCAWSYSVYGYTFGSGTRLTVV.

The chain recombines TRBV27 with TRBJ2-1; TRBD2 aligns across 11 bases. Looked up from germline, CDR1 is MNHEY and CDR2 is SMNVEV (reference sequence). The V segment lost 5 bases and the J segment 8 bases; nucleotides outside the gene matches: 11. The length of the CDR3 is 16 residues. CDR3 sequence (DNA): TGTGCCAGCAGTCCTAGCGGGAGGTTGCGTGGGGATGAGCAGTTCTTC. Translation: CASSPSGRLRGDEQFF.

The chain is built from TRBV3-1 (or the pseudogene TRBV3-2) and TRBJ2-3, with 7 bases matching TRBD2. The junction had 9 bases not matched to a gene; V was cut back by 4 bases and J by 2 bases. The length of the CDR3 is 16 residues. From germline, CDR1 is LGHDT and CDR2 YNNKEL (reference sequence). DNA of the CDR3: TGTGCCAGCAGCCCAAGCCTAGCGGCCCTCACAGATACGCAGTATTTT. It yields the protein CASSPSLAALTDTQYF.

This clone was found a few times. The chain has TRBV28 and TRBJ2-7; D uncertain. Germline assignment: CDR1 MDHEN and CDR2 SYDVKM. V dropped 5 bases and J dropped 0 bases, with 17 bases sitting between them. The CDR3 loop spans 16 amino acids. CDR3 region: CASSPLSVGTSYEQYF. In nucleotides, the CDR3 is TGTGCCAGCAGTCCTCTCTCGGTGGGCACCTCCTACGAGCAGTACTTC.

The V and J genes are TRBV18 and TRBJ2-1, with TRBD1 matching 11 bases. Germline CDR1 is KGHSH and CDR2 is LQKENI. The CDR3 is 15 amino acids. V dropped 6 bases and J dropped 3; count of bases not matched to a gene: 4. The chain's CDR3 is CASSLGQGGYNEQFF. The CDR3 DNA follows: TGTGCCAGCTCCCTGGGACAGGGGGGCTACAATGAGCAGTTCTTC.

V and J are TRBV7-9 and TRBJ2-1; TRBD2 matches at 11 bases. This CDR3 region has 15 residues. V was pared by 1 base and J by 7 bases, with 3 bases of the junction left unmatched. CDR1 is SEHNR, CDR2 FQNEAQ, per germline (reference sequence). The CDR3 nucleotides are TGTGCCAGCAGCTTAGTGGGGACTAGCGGTAATGAGCAGTTCTTC. This gives the protein CASSLVGTSGNEQFF. Complete variable domain (other parts from reference TRBV7-9 and TRBJ2-1): DTGVSQNPRHKITKRGQNVTFRCDPISEHNRLYWYRQTLGQGPEFLTYFQNEAQLEKSRLLSDRFSAERPKGSFSTLEIQRTEQGDSAMYLCASSLVGTSGNEQFFGPGTRLTVL.

The CDR3 sequence is CASSWTGRTGELFF. The CDR3, as DNA: TGCGCCAGCAGTTGGACAGGGAGAACTGGGGAGCTGTTTTTT. V is TRBV5-1 and J is TRBJ2-2; 8 bases are a match to TRBD1. CDR3 length equals 14 residues. CDR1 is SGHRS and CDR2 is YFSETQ in the germline V gene. V lost 5 bases, J lost 8 bases, and 8 bases stayed unmatched.

The chain couples TRBV29-1 to TRBJ1-1; tentatively, D is TRBD1 (5 bases). There are 13 residues in the CDR3. V was shortened by 3 bases and J by 4 bases, with 12 bases between the two germline ends. Germline values: CDR1 SQVTM, CDR2 ANQGSEA. The CDR3 here is CSVDQGRATEAFF. In nucleotides, the CDR3 is TGCAGCGTTGATCAGGGAAGGGCCACTGAAGCTTTCTTT. Variable domain in full (rest from reference TRBV29-1 and TRBJ1-1): SAVISQKPSRDICQRGTSLTIQCQVDSQVTMMFWYRQQPGQSLTLIATANQGSEATYESGFVIDKFPISRPNLTFSTLTVSNMSPEDSSIYLCSVDQGRATEAFFGQGTRLTVV.

The chain employs TRBV7-9 and TRBJ2-5; 9 positions agree with TRBD2. This CDR3 spans 17 amino acids. Germline V CDR1 and CDR2: SEHNR, FQNEAQ (reference sequence). Unmatched junction bases numbered 12, after V lost 5 bases and J lost 2 bases. The CDR3 region has the DNA TGTGCCAGCAGCCGACTACCTAGCGGGGTAAGACAAGAGACCCAGTACTTC. Its protein product is CASSRLPSGVRQETQYF.

The V gene is TRBV29-1, the J gene TRBJ1-2; D remains unclear. Trimming removed 3 bases at V and 11 bases at J, with 13 bases between. This CDR3 is built from 11 residues. Germline V CDR1 and CDR2: SQVTM, ANQGSEA. The CDR3 nucleotides are TGCAGCGTTGATAATGAGGGTGGGTACACCTTC. Amino acid sequence: CSVDNEGGYTF.

CDR3 residues: CASRTGRVEQYF. CDR3 nucleotide sequence: TGTGCCAGCCGGACAGGGAGGGTCGAGCAGTACTTC. The chain is built from TRBV28 and TRBJ2-7; tentative D call: TRBD1 (8 bases). This CDR3 contains 12 residues. V was pared by 8 bases and J by 6 bases, with 14 bases between. CDR1 is MDHEN, CDR2 SYDVKM, per germline. The variable domain in full, completed from reference TRBV28 and TRBJ2-7, reads DVKVTQSSRYLVKRTGEKVFLECVQDMDHENMFWYRQDPGLGLRLIYFSYDVKMKEKGDIPEGYSVSREKKERFSLILESASTNQTSMYLCASRTGRVEQYFGPGTRLTVT.